These T cell receptor beta chains were read from a single sample in a study of beta chain features in type 1 diabetes. TCRdb keeps only in-frame clones here, not all; method: immunoSEQ multiplex PCR. This table holds 50,000 to 55,000 clones, 55% to 75% found once. The specimen sequenced was stem cell memory CD4+ T cells from blood. The receptors here all came from a woman aged 25-40 years with type 1 diabetes. Each CDR3 is given with its conserved first and last residue. D genes are given only for firm matches. Clone size is shown for a subset of rows, as once, few, many or a class of expanded clone.

J	size	D	V	CDR3	DNA
TRBJ2-5	.	.	TRBV7-2	CASSRGTSQETQYF	TGTGCCAGCAGCCGGGGAACTAGCCAAGAGACCCAGTACTTC
TRBJ1-1	.	TRBD1	TRBV28	CASSFTSLTGVPEAFF	TGTGCCAGCAGTTTCACATCTTTGACAGGGGTCCCTGAAGCTTTCTTT
TRBJ2-5	.	TRBD1	TRBV7-8	CASSASWDSETQYF	TGTGCCAGCAGCGCCAGCTGGGACAGCGAGACCCAGTACTTC
TRBJ1-2	once	.	TRBV11-2	CASSSLYRDYGYTF	TGTGCCAGCAGCTCCCTATACAGGGACTATGGCTACACCTTC
TRBJ2-5	once	TRBD1	TRBV9	CASSARQGQETQYF	TGTGCCAGCAGCGCTAGACAGGGGCAAGAGACCCAGTACTTC
TRBJ2-7	.	.	TRBV10-3	CAIRSDWAGQAYEQYF	TGTGCCATCAGGTCGGATTGGGCGGGGCAGGCCTACGAGCAGTACTTC
TRBJ1-2	.	TRBD1	TRBV6-5	CASSYSGTGANYGYTF	TGTGCCAGCAGTTACTCGGGGACAGGGGCTAACTATGGCTACACCTTC
TRBJ2-1	.	.	TRBV5-1	CASSLAPQTRLGSYNEQFF	TGCGCCAGCAGCTTGGCCCCCCAGACCCGACTGGGCTCCTACAATGAGCAGTTCTTC
TRBJ1-1	.	.	TRBV10-3	CAIKGGGHEAVGAFF	TGTGCCATCAAGGGTGGGGGACACGAGGCTGTAGGAGCTTTCTTT
TRBJ2-1	few	.	TRBV19	CASSVSSRHNEQFF	TGTGCCAGTAGTGTCTCATCTAGACACAATGAGCAGTTCTTC
TRBJ1-1	.	.	TRBV18	CASSPSARDTEAFF	TGTGCCAGCTCACCCTCGGCCAGGGATACTGAAGCTTTCTTT
TRBJ1-1	.	TRBD1	TRBV7-9	CASSANRGTVYTEAFF	TGTGCCAGCAGCGCTAACAGGGGTACGGTTTACACTGAAGCTTTCTTT
TRBJ1-2	.	.	TRBV20-1	CSGSTNYGYTF	TGCAGTGGGAGTACTAACTATGGCTACACCTTC
TRBJ1-1	.	.	TRBV7-8	CASSLAGFSTEAFF	TGTGCCAGCAGCTTAGCCGGGTTCAGCACTGAAGCTTTCTTT
TRBJ1-2	.	.	TRBV21-1	CASSNDNWFRGYTF	TGTGCCAGCAGCAATGACAACTGGTTCCGCGGCTACACCTTC
TRBJ2-7	.	TRBD2	TRBV4-2	CASSQDSGAATRYF	TGTGCCAGCAGCCAAGATAGCGGGGCGGCTACTCGGTACTTC
TRBJ1-5	.	TRBD1	TRBV7-3	CASSSTGGSNQPQHF	TGTGCCAGCAGCTCAACAGGGGGAAGCAATCAGCCCCAGCATTTT
TRBJ1-1	.	.	TRBV5-1	CASSPDSLNTEAFF	TGCGCCAGCAGCCCCGACAGTTTGAACACTGAAGCTTTCTTT
TRBJ2-4	.	TRBD1	TRBV7-6	CASSFRPRGLGKNIQYF	TGTGCCAGCAGCTTCAGACCCAGGGGGCTGGGCAAAAACATTCAGTACTTC
TRBJ2-1	.	TRBD2	TRBV9	CASSVDRLAALVNEQFF	TGTGCCAGCAGCGTGGATCGCCTAGCGGCGCTAGTGAATGAGCAGTTCTTC
TRBJ1-2	.	TRBD1	TRBV9	CASSSVTGGRYTF	TGTGCCAGCAGCTCCGTAACAGGGGGAAGATACACCTTC
TRBJ2-2	.	TRBD1	TRBV4-1	CASSQRPGTGNTGELFF	TGCGCCAGCAGCCAACGTCCCGGGACAGGGAACACCGGGGAGCTGTTTTTT
TRBJ2-7	.	TRBD2	TRBV7-9	CASSPTSGSKSEQYF	TGTGCCAGCAGCCCAACTAGCGGGAGCAAGTCCGAGCAGTACTTC
TRBJ1-1	.	.	TRBV11-2	CASKNTEAFF	TGTGCCAGTAAGAACACTGAAGCTTTCTTT
TRBJ2-7	.	TRBD1	TRBV10-1	CASSRDRDEGEQYF	TGCGCCAGCAGCCGGGACAGGGATGAGGGCGAGCAGTACTTC
TRBJ1-2	.	TRBD1	TRBV19	CASRRDIIRQGGGYTF	TGTGCCAGTAGACGGGACATCATACGCCAGGGGGGTGGCTACACCTTC
TRBJ1-2	once	TRBD1	TRBV18	CASSPDGQVPGYTF	TGTGCCAGCTCACCGGATGGACAGGTTCCTGGCTACACCTTC
TRBJ1-4	.	TRBD1	TRBV14	CASSQDPGQFNEKLFF	TGTGCCAGCAGCCAAGATCCGGGACAGTTTAATGAAAAACTGTTTTTT
TRBJ1-1	few	.	TRBV7-9	CASSTQGGDTEAFF	TGTGCCAGCAGCACACAAGGGGGGGACACTGAAGCTTTCTTT
TRBJ1-1	.	TRBD1	TRBV5-1	CASSVDRAAEAFF	TGCGCCAGCAGCGTGGACAGGGCCGCTGAAGCTTTCTTT
TRBJ2-3	.	TRBD2	TRBV11-2	CASSSGLAGVADTQYF	TGTGCCAGCAGCTCAGGACTAGCGGGAGTCGCAGATACGCAGTATTTT
TRBJ2-5	.	.	TRBV6-5	CASSRGHREETQYF	TGTGCCAGCAGTAGGGGACACCGAGAAGAGACCCAGTACTTC
TRBJ2-7	.	.	TRBV30	CAWSRGLPYEQYF	TGTGCCTGGAGTAGGGGCCTTCCCTACGAGCAGTACTTC
TRBJ2-3	.	.	TRBV6-5	CATRDNFETDTQYF	TGTGCCACCAGGGACAACTTCGAGACAGATACGCAGTATTTT
TRBJ2-3	once	.	TRBV18	CASSLRRAGGWEDTQYF	TGTGCCAGCTCCCTCCGCCGAGCGGGCGGGTGGGAAGATACGCAGTATTTT
TRBJ2-5	.	.	TRBV21-1	CASSKPTGIGETQYF	TGTGCCAGCAGCAAACCTACAGGGATCGGAGAGACCCAGTACTTC
TRBJ2-3	.	.	TRBV18	CASSPNTGADTQYF	TGTGCCAGCTCACCAAACACAGGTGCAGATACGCAGTATTTT
TRBJ1-1	.	.	TRBV5-6	CASSLIRGEAFF	TGTGCCAGCAGCTTGATCCGGGGTGAAGCTTTCTTT
TRBJ1-5	.	.	TRBV18	CASSPGGGQPQHF	TGTGCCAGCTCACCGGGCGGAGGTCAGCCCCAGCATTTT
TRBJ2-7	.	TRBD1	TRBV29-1	CSVSGTGGLEQYF	TGCAGCGTTTCCGGGACAGGGGGCCTCGAGCAGTACTTC
TRBJ2-1	.	TRBD2	TRBV25-1	CASSATGLAFGEQFF	TGTGCCAGCAGCGCAACGGGACTAGCGTTCGGTGAGCAGTTCTTC
TRBJ2-1	.	.	TRBV6-5	CASSYSFGQFNNEQFF	TGTGCCAGCAGTTACTCGTTCGGACAGTTCAACAATGAGCAGTTCTTC
TRBJ2-5	once	.	TRBV5-6	CASTWRAGNGQETQYF	TGTGCCAGCACCTGGCGGGCGGGTAACGGGCAAGAGACCCAGTACTTC
TRBJ1-3	.	TRBD1	TRBV29-1	CSVTGGPGNTIYF	TGCAGCGTTACAGGGGGCCCTGGAAACACCATATATTTT
TRBJ2-5	.	.	TRBV6-1	CASSEAGTKRTQYF	TGTGCCAGCAGTGAAGCCGGAACTAAGAGAACCCAGTACTTC
TRBJ2-7	few	TRBD1	TRBV29-1	CSVEGDRGSYEQYF	TGCAGCGTTGAGGGGGACAGGGGCTCCTACGAGCAGTACTTC
TRBJ2-1	once	.	TRBV5-1	CASSFSLDYNEQFF	TGCGCCAGCAGCTTTAGTCTAGACTACAATGAGCAGTTCTTC
TRBJ2-2	.	.	TRBV7-8	CASSLVIATNTGELFF	TGTGCCAGCAGCTTGGTAATAGCGACGAACACCGGGGAGCTGTTTTTT
TRBJ2-7	.	.	TRBV5-1	CASSLNREGEQYF	TGCGCCAGCAGCTTGAACAGGGAGGGCGAGCAGTACTTC
TRBJ2-1	.	TRBD2	TRBV27	CASSFWLAGGMNEQFF	TGTGCCAGCAGTTTCTGGCTAGCGGGAGGTATGAATGAGCAGTTCTTC
TRBJ1-4	.	.	TRBV14	CASSQGTPATNEKLFF	TGTGCCAGCAGCCAAGGTACACCAGCAACTAATGAAAAACTGTTTTTT
TRBJ2-2	few	.	TRBV7-9	CASSLLGDGELFF	TGTGCCAGCAGCTTACTCGGGGACGGGGAGCTGTTTTTT